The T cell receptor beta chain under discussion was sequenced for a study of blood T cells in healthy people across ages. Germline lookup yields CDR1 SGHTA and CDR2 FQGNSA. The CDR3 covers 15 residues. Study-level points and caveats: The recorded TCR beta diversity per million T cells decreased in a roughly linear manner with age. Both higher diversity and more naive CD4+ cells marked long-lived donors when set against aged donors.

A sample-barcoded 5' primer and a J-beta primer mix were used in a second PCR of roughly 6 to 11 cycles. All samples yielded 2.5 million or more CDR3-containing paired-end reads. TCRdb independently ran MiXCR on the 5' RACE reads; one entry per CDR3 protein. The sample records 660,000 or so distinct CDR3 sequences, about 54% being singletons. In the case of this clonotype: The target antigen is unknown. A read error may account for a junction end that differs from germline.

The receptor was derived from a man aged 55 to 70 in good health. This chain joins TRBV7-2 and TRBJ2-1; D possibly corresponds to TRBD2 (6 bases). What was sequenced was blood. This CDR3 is CASSLVVAEYKEQFF. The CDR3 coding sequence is TGTGCCAGCAGCTTAGTAGTAGCGGAGTACAAGGAGCAGTTCTTC.